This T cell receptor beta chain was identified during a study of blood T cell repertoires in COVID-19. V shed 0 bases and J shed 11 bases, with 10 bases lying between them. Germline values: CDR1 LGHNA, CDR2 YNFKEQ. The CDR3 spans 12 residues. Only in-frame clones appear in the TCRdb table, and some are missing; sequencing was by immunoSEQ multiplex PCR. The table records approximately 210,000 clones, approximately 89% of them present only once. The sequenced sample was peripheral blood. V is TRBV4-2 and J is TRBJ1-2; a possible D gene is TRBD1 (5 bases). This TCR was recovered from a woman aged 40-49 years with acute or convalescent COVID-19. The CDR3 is CASSQDLTAYTF. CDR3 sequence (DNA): TGTGCCAGCAGCCAAGATCTGACAGCGTACACCTTC.